This T cell receptor (beta chain) was observed in a study of monozygotic twins with inflammatory bowel disease. Regarding the study as a whole: What may have added variability to patient repertoires is that immunosuppressive treatments differed.

Comments on this clonotype: Its antigen is not identified.

For every TCR library, roughly 3.5 ug of total RNA was used. Template switching was used to attach UMIs, which incorporated a 6-nucleotide sample barcode. TCRdb reprocessed the 5' RACE reads; each CDR3 protein has one entry and no DNA is given. The sample shows roughly 90,000 distinct CDR3 sequences, and 6% to 9.5% sits with its ten largest clones. This CDR3 is 16 amino acids long. Germline CDR1 and CDR2: LGHNT and FRNRAP. This TCR derives from a human donor with ulcerative colitis or Crohn's disease, or a healthy co-twin of an affected twin (not recorded which). The sequencing input was blood. This chain uses TRBV12-5 with TRBJ1-1. This chain's CDR3 is CASGLVLGGVNTEAFF.